The 10 T cell receptor beta chains presented below share a single source sample, sequenced in a study of PD-1 blockade in classical Hodgkin lymphoma. Assay: immunoSEQ multiplex PCR; the TCRdb copy retains only in-frame clones and omits some. The data show about 90,000 clones, with nearly 90% seen just once and about 10% held by the top ten. Relapses following autologous stem cell transplantation were seen in all patients, with brentuximab vedotin exposure varying. The sample consisted of peripheral blood mononuclear cells (PBMCs), taken before the second cycle of nivolumab. Receptor source: a human donor with classical Hodgkin lymphoma.

This chain links TRBV5-1 with TRBJ2-6; D not resolved. This CDR3 region has 15 residues. Germline-derived CDR1 and CDR2 are SGHRS and YFSETQ. Trimming took off 4 bases at V and 0 bases at J, with 8 bases between the two ends. The CDR3 region is CASSQANSGANVLTF. CDR3 DNA: TGCGCCAGCAGCCAAGCCAACTCTGGGGCCAACGTCCTGACTTTC.

The chain employs TRBV27 and TRBJ2-2, with TRBD2 as a possible D gene (6 bases). V gave up 0 bases and J gave up 5 bases, with 13 bases separating them. This CDR3 contains 16 residues. Looked up from germline, CDR1 is MNHEY and CDR2 is SMNVEV (reference sequence). The CDR3 bases are TGTGCCAGCAGTTTATCTCACGGGGGAAGGACCGGGGAGCTGTTTTTT. This codes for CASSLSHGGRTGELFF.

The V and J genes are TRBV5-1 and TRBJ2-5, with 9 bases lining up with TRBD1. V dropped 4 bases and J dropped 0; count of bases not matched to a gene: 16. CDR1 is SGHRS, CDR2 YFSETQ, per germline. The CDR3 contains 19 residues. The CDR3 loop is CASSRSRTGAWPYQETQYF. The CDR3 DNA sequence: TGCGCCAGCAGCCGAAGCAGGACAGGGGCTTGGCCGTACCAAGAGACCCAGTACTTC.

V usage is TRBV19 and J usage is TRBJ2-1; D is ambiguous. Germline CDR1 is LNHDA and CDR2 is SQIVND (reference sequence). The CDR3 sequence is 14 residues long. V lost 3 bases and J 3 bases, leaving 9 bases between the germline ends. CDR3 residues: CASSMSVGYNEQFF. The CDR3 coding sequence is TGTGCCAGTAGTATGAGTGTCGGCTACAATGAGCAGTTCTTC.

The chain combines TRBV20-1 with TRBJ1-1; TRBD1 matches at 9 bases. Per germline, CDR1 DFQATT and CDR2 SNEGSKA (reference sequence). V gave up 6 bases and J gave up 11 bases; unmatched junction bases: 4. This CDR3 has 10 amino acids. CDR3 region: CSALDRGAFF. As DNA, the CDR3 is TGCAGTGCCCTAGACAGGGGGGCTTTCTTT.

This chain uses TRBV27 with TRBJ1-4, with D tentatively TRBD1 (6 bases). V was clipped by 7 bases and J by 8 bases, with 17 bases between them. This CDR3 comprises 14 residues. CDR1 and CDR2 from the germline V gene are MNHEY and SMNVEV (reference sequence). The CDR3 DNA is TGTGCCAGCAAGTCACAGGGACGGGACGAAAAACTGTTTTTT. Its protein is CASKSQGRDEKLFF.

The V and J genes are TRBV28 and TRBJ2-4, with a weak D call TRBD2 (6 bases). This CDR3 contains 16 residues. Germline V CDR1 and CDR2: MDHEN, SYDVKM. Trimming shortened V by 0 bases and J by 5 bases, and 14 bases separated the two germline ends. The CDR3 bases are TGTGCCAGCAGTTTATGGACCTCCGCGGGGCAAAACATTCAGTACTTC. This sequence encodes CASSLWTSAGQNIQYF.

This clone was seen just once. The J gene is TRBJ2-1, the V gene TRBV7-9; 11 nucleotides agree with TRBD2. With 4 bases clipped from V and 1 base from J, the junction kept 3 bases outside the gene matches. CDR1 is SEHNR, CDR2 FQNEAQ, per germline (reference sequence). CDR3 length equals 16 residues. The CDR3 coding sequence is TGTGCCAGCAGCTCGCTAGCGGGGGGATCCTACAATGAGCAGTTCTTC. Protein product: CASSSLAGGSYNEQFF.

The chain couples TRBV5-6 to TRBJ2-1; no firm D call. In germline, CDR1 is SGHDT, CDR2 YYEEEE. The CDR3 loop spans 13 amino acids. V lost 0 bases, J lost 2 bases, and 3 bases lay in between. The CDR3 loop reads CASSLVTYNEQFF. In nucleotides, the CDR3 is TGTGCCAGCAGCTTGGTCACCTACAATGAGCAGTTCTTC.

The chain combines TRBV2 with TRBJ2-7, with 10 positions matching TRBD2. V dropped 6 bases and J dropped 2; count of bases not matched to a gene: 7. The length of the CDR3 is 15 residues. Germline-derived CDR1 and CDR2 are SNHLY and FYNNEI. CDR3 sequence reads: CASSGSGGYPYEQYF. The CDR3 nucleotides are TGTGCCAGCAGCGGTAGCGGGGGGTACCCCTACGAGCAGTACTTC.